Sequencing of this TCR beta chain was carried out in a study of blood T cell repertoires in COVID-19. Overall study: COVID-19 samples collected from the United States, Italy and Spain covered acute and convalescent phases. From T cells, B-cell-depleted T cells, or PBMCs came the material, which was cDNA or gDNA.

V was pared by 1 base and J by 2 bases, with 10 bases of the junction left unmatched. Germline V CDR1 and CDR2: SGHTA, FQGNSA. The CDR3 runs to 17 residues. In the original analysis: Estimation of nucleated cell counts was performed using reference gene primer amplification. Assay: immunoSEQ multiplex PCR; the TCRdb copy retains only in-frame clones and omits some. That table is the source of V, J and clone size, and D and trimming were worked out from the DNA. In the table there are over 250,000 clones, around 87% of which are singletons. The count of this clone is one. The sample consisted of peripheral blood. This TCR derives from a woman between 50 and 59 years old with acute or convalescent COVID-19. V is TRBV7-2 and J is TRBJ2-5; 7 bases align to TRBD1. CDR3 in amino acids: CASSLGGTVGFQETQYF. The CDR3 nucleotides are TGTGCCAGCAGCTTAGGGGGGACAGTGGGGTTTCAAGAGACCCAGTACTTC.